Below, 9 T cell receptor beta chains from the same sample are listed, as sequenced in a study of cytomegalovirus exposure and HLA in healthy donors. The PCR made use of 60 Vbeta and 13 Jbeta primers. The table came from immunoSEQ multiplex PCR; TCRdb's copy has only in-frame clones and leaves some out. Among around 70,000 clones listed, around 75% were seen once. The specimen was PBMCs. These receptors were obtained from a man in his 70s in good health and CMV-seronegative.

V usage is TRBV28 and J usage is TRBJ1-1; the match to TRBD1 covers 9 bases. The CDR3 is 15 residues long. Germline V lookup: CDR1 MDHEN, CDR2 SYDVKM. The ends lost 5 bases at V and 5 bases at J; junction bases unmatched: 9. The CDR3 nucleotides are TGTGCCAGCAGTAAAGCGACAGGGGGAGGTACTGAAGCTTTCTTT. This encodes CASSKATGGGTEAFF. The complete variable domain, with remaining parts taken from reference TRBV28 and TRBJ1-1, reads DVKVTQSSRYLVKRTGEKVFLECVQDMDHENMFWYRQDPGLGLRLIYFSYDVKMKEKGDIPEGYSVSREKKERFSLILESASTNQTSMYLCASSKATGGGTEAFFGQGTRLTVV.

The rearrangement joins TRBV2 to TRBJ2-2, with 9 bases aligning to TRBD1. V shed 8 bases and J 5 bases; nucleotides not matched to a gene: 9. Per the germline V gene, CDR1 is SNHLY and CDR2 is FYNNEI. This CDR3 is 15 amino acids long. This CDR3 is CASWGGTGNTGELFF. The CDR3 DNA sequence: TGTGCCAGCTGGGGAGGGACAGGGAATACCGGGGAGCTGTTTTTT.

The chain recombines TRBV6-5 with TRBJ1-5, with D maybe TRBD1 (6 bases). This CDR3 comprises 15 residues. Trimming left V 0 bases short and J 4 bases short, with 10 bases between. Germline CDR1 is MNHEY and CDR2 is SVGAGI. The DNA for the CDR3 is TGTGCCAGCAGTTACTCGATCCAGGGGAATCAGCCCCAGCATTTT. Translating it yields CASSYSIQGNQPQHF.

The CDR3 DNA reads TGCAGCGTAGGACAGGGGGCGAACACCGGGGAGCTGTTTTTT. It encodes CSVGQGANTGELFF. The chain joins TRBV29-1 to TRBJ2-2, with 10 bases identical to TRBD1. This CDR3 has 14 amino acids. Trimming removed 6 bases from V and 0 bases from J; junction bases left unmatched: 1. The germline CDR1 and CDR2 sequences are SQVTM and ANQGSEA.

The V gene is TRBV9, the J gene TRBJ1-4, with 8 bases fitting TRBD1. The CDR3 contains 15 residues. The ends lost 0 bases at V and 7 bases at J; junction bases unmatched: 5. CDR1 and CDR2 from the germline V gene are SGDLS and YYNGEE. In DNA form, the CDR3 reads TGTGCCAGCAGCGTAGGAGACAGGGGAGCTGAAAAACTGTTTTTT. Residues: CASSVGDRGAEKLFF.

The chain links TRBV18 to TRBJ2-5; 7 positions match TRBD1. V dropped 5 bases and J dropped 3; count of bases not matched to a gene: 3. There are 13 residues in the CDR3. From germline, CDR1 is KGHSH and CDR2 LQKENI. Written as DNA, the CDR3 is TGTGCCAGCTCATCGGGACAGAAAGAGACCCAGTACTTC. Translated, it gives CASSSGQKETQYF.

V usage is TRBV27 and J usage is TRBJ2-1; 8 bases are shared with TRBD1. Trimming cost V 0 bases and J 5 bases; bases outside gene matches: 3. CDR1 and CDR2 (germline): MNHEY, SMNVEV (reference sequence). The CDR3 covers 15 residues. Here the CDR3 reads CASSLSQGVDNEQFF. The CDR3 bases are TGTGCCAGCAGTTTATCACAGGGGGTGGACAATGAGCAGTTCTTC.

The genes are TRBV6-1 and TRBJ2-1; tentatively, D is TRBD2 (7 bases). V was shortened by 6 bases and J by 5 bases, with 17 bases between the two germline ends. The germline V gene encodes CDR1 MNHNS and CDR2 SASEGT. The CDR3 runs to 15 residues. CDR3: CASSLHRGGDNEQFF. In DNA form, the CDR3 reads TGTGCCAGCAGCCTGCATAGGGGGGGGGACAATGAGCAGTTCTTC.

The chain couples TRBV5-1 to TRBJ2-7, with no clear D. The CDR3 covers 13 residues. Trimming removed 0 bases at V and 3 bases at J, with 7 bases between. Germline assignment: CDR1 SGHRS and CDR2 YFSETQ. The CDR3 DNA reads TGCGCCAGCAGCTTGGGATCCAGCTACGAGCAGTACTTC. Translation: CASSLGSSYEQYF.